The next 28 T cell receptor beta chains were all read from a single sample in a study of cytomegalovirus exposure and HLA in healthy donors. The PCR used 60 Vbeta and 13 Jbeta primers. The data were produced by immunoSEQ multiplex PCR, yet TCRdb's version contains in-frame clones alone and is incomplete. The sample contains 130,000 to 150,000 clones, roughly 10% of which appear only once. Input material: PBMCs. The receptors originated from a male donor in good health and CMV-seronegative.

The rearrangement joins TRBV7-7 to TRBJ2-5; 10 bases line up with TRBD1. The germline CDR1 and CDR2 sequences are SSHAT and FNYEAQ (reference sequence). The CDR3 covers 15 residues. Losses at the gene ends were 5 bases for V and 5 bases for J; bases not matched to a gene: 8. This CDR3 is CASSTQTGGRETQYF. The CDR3 DNA follows: TGTGCCAGCAGCACCCAGACAGGGGGCAGGGAGACCCAGTACTTC.

The chain has TRBV9 and TRBJ2-3; maybe TRBD2 (5 bases). The CDR3 is 10 residues long. CDR1 and CDR2 from the germline V gene are SGDLS and YYNGEE. The CDR3 sequence is CERSPGGQYF. In DNA form, the CDR3 reads TGTGAAAGAAGCCCCGGAGGGCAGTATTTT.

The chain recombines TRBV13 with TRBJ2-3, with D maybe TRBD2 (5 bases). Germline CDR1 is PRHDT and CDR2 is FYEKMQ (reference sequence). V was cut by 4 bases and J by 0 bases, with 14 bases left in between. The CDR3 is 16 residues long. The CDR3 sequence is CASSSRDLPSTDTQYF. CDR3 DNA sequence: TGTGCCAGCAGCTCGAGGGATCTCCCTAGCACAGATACGCAGTATTTT.

The chain recombines TRBV7-2 with TRBJ1-6, with 7 bases matching TRBD1. Germline V gives CDR1 SGHTA, CDR2 FQGNSA. Unmatched junction bases numbered 10, after V lost 1 base and J lost 4 bases. CDR3 length: 18 residues. The CDR3 DNA reads as TGTGCCAGCAGCTTAGAGGGACAGCAACCACCTTATAATTCACCCCTCCACTTT. It is translated as CASSLEGQQPPYNSPLHF.

The CDR3 nucleotides are TGTGCCAGTAGTATAATTAGGGGACTCCGCAATGAGCAGTTCTTC. Translation gives CASSIIRGLRNEQFF. The chain employs TRBV19 and TRBJ2-1, with D possibly TRBD2 on 6 matching bases. Trimming left V 2 bases short and J 6 bases short, with 14 bases between. Germline V lookup: CDR1 LNHDA, CDR2 SQIVND (reference sequence). This CDR3 contains 15 residues.

This clone was counted between two and nine times. The rearrangement uses TRBV29-1 and TRBJ2-7, with D possibly being TRBD2 (5 bases). This CDR3 contains 11 residues. The V and J ends lost 7 bases and 4 bases respectively, with 11 bases between them. Germline V lookup: CDR1 SQVTM, CDR2 ANQGSEA. This chain's CDR3 is CSGRTGYEQYF. The CDR3 DNA reads TGCAGCGGTAGAACGGGGTACGAGCAGTACTTC.

Details on this clone: A read error may produce the germline difference seen at one junction end. The same CDR3 arises from other DNA sequences in this sample as well. V usage is TRBV30 and J usage is TRBJ1-5, with unresolved D. Germline values: CDR1 GTSNPN, CDR2 SVGIG (reference sequence). The CDR3 is made up of 14 amino acids. CDR3 sequence reads: CAWSGTASNQPQHF. In DNA, the CDR3 is TGCGCCTGGAGTGGAACAGCTAGCAATCAGCCCCAGCATTTT. Full variable domain (outside the CDR3, taken from reference TRBV30 and TRBJ1-5): SQTIHQWPATLVQPVGSPLSLECTVEGTSNPNLYWYRQAAGRGLQLLFYSVGIGQISSEVPQNLSASRPQDRQFILSSKKLLLSDSGFYLCAWSGTASNQPQHFGDGTRLSIL.

The chain recombines TRBV19 with TRBJ2-5, with 14 bases matching TRBD2. Germline V lookup: CDR1 LNHDA, CDR2 SQIVND (reference sequence). After removal of 10 bases from V and 5 bases from J, the junction contained 3 bases not matched to a gene. The CDR3 covers 13 residues. The CDR3 sequence: CATGTSGSETQYF. Here the CDR3 DNA reads TGTGCCACCGGGACTAGCGGGAGTGAGACCCAGTACTTC.

This clone was detected only a few times. J is TRBJ2-1 and V is TRBV6-1, with 10 bases fitting TRBD2. CDR1 MNHNS and CDR2 SASEGT come from the germline V gene. V trimming: 6 bases; J trimming: 6 bases; junction bases outside the gene matches: 8. The CDR3 consists of 15 residues. The CDR3 here is CASSPSGGLSNEQFF. In DNA form, the CDR3 reads TGTGCCAGCAGCCCTAGCGGGGGACTCTCCAATGAGCAGTTCTTC.

The chain joins TRBV28 to TRBJ1-4; 8 bases line up with TRBD1. The CDR3 length is 15 residues. Germline V gives CDR1 MDHEN, CDR2 SYDVKM. The ends lost 7 bases at V and 4 bases at J; junction bases unmatched: 8. CDR3 loop: CASTLRDRYNEKLFF. For the CDR3, the DNA is TGTGCCAGCACCCTCCGGGACAGGTATAATGAAAAACTGTTTTTT.

The chain employs TRBV18 and TRBJ2-3, with a weak D call TRBD2 (5 bases). CDR3 length equals 13 residues. Trimming cost V 2 bases and J 4 bases, with 7 bases left between them. CDR1 KGHSH and CDR2 LQKENI come from the germline V gene. The CDR3 loop reads CASSPARADTQYF. Written as DNA, the CDR3 is TGTGCCAGCTCACCAGCGAGGGCAGATACGCAGTATTTT.

This chain uses TRBV28 with TRBJ1-2; a possible D gene is TRBD1 (6 bases). Germline V CDR1 and CDR2: MDHEN, SYDVKM. V was cut by 3 bases and J by 6 bases, with 11 bases left in between. The CDR3 is 13 residues long. CDR3 protein: CASSLRGLDGYTF. Here the CDR3 DNA reads TGTGCCAGCAGTTTGAGGGGGTTAGATGGCTACACCTTC.

J is TRBJ1-2 and V is TRBV19; 7 bases match TRBD1. The CDR3 sequence is 13 residues long. Per germline, CDR1 LNHDA and CDR2 SQIVND (reference sequence). V lost 5 bases, J lost 5 bases, and 5 bases stayed unmatched. The CDR3 sequence is CASSPGRGYGYTF. CDR3 sequence (DNA): TGTGCCAGTAGTCCGGGCAGGGGGTATGGCTACACCTTC.

On this clone: This CDR3 is also generated by other DNA sequences in the sample. The genes are TRBV5-6 and TRBJ2-1, with D unclear. CDR3 length equals 11 residues. V was cut by 3 bases and J by 4 bases, with 2 bases left in between. Germline V gene lookup returns CDR1 SGHDT and CDR2 YYEEEE. CDR3 sequence reads: CASSSYNEQFF. The DNA of the CDR3 is TGTGCCAGCAGCTCATACAATGAGCAGTTCTTC.

V usage is TRBV4-1 and J usage is TRBJ1-6, with TRBD1 identical over 8 bases. Germline V gives CDR1 MGHRA, CDR2 YSYEKL. The CDR3 is made up of 18 amino acids. Trimming took 1 base from V and 9 from J; bases not matched to a gene: 14. CDR3 sequence reads: CASSQAPGGEKIFSPLHF. The CDR3 DNA is TGCGCCAGCAGCCAAGCCCCAGGGGGCGAGAAAATCTTTTCACCCCTCCACTTT.

The chain links TRBV5-1 to TRBJ1-1; tentative D call: TRBD1 (5 bases). Between the trimmed V and J ends, which lost 1 base and 3 bases, there was a span of 10 bases. The CDR3 consists of 14 residues. The germline V gene has CDR1 SGHRS and CDR2 YFSETQ. For the CDR3, the DNA is TGCGCCAGCAGCTTGTTTGGGGGGGACACTGAAGCTTTCTTT. It yields the protein CASSLFGGDTEAFF.

V is TRBV19 and J is TRBJ2-7, with D hard to call. The CDR3 has 16 amino acids. The germline CDR1 and CDR2 sequences are LNHDA and SQIVND (reference sequence). V gave up 0 bases and J gave up 0 bases, with 12 bases separating them. DNA of the CDR3: TGTGCCAGTAGTATAGATCAAATGGCGGCCTCCTACGAGCAGTACTTC. As protein: CASSIDQMAASYEQYF.

In nucleotides, the CDR3 is TGTGCCTGGAGTCTTGGGACAAGTCCCTACGAGCAGTACTTC. It yields the protein CAWSLGTSPYEQYF. This rearrangement joins TRBV30 to TRBJ2-7; D possibly corresponds to TRBD1 (6 bases). The CDR3 consists of 14 residues. CDR1 GTSNPN and CDR2 SVGIG come from the germline V gene (reference sequence). The V and J ends lost 2 bases and 2 bases respectively, with 13 bases between them.

A note on this clone: A read error may account for a junction end that differs from germline. The identical CDR3 is also encoded by other nucleotide sequences in the sample. The rearrangement uses TRBV7-2 and TRBJ2-5, with TRBD2 matching 10 bases. Germline CDR1 SGHTA, CDR2 FQGNSA. The CDR3 extends over 16 amino acids. This CDR3 is CASSSGTSAFQETQYF. DNA for the CDR3: TGTGCCAGCAGCTCCGGGACTAGCGCGTTCCAAGAGACTCAGTACTTC.

V gene TRBV28 combines with J gene TRBJ1-5; D might be TRBD1 (5 bases). Per the germline V gene, CDR1 is MDHEN and CDR2 is SYDVKM. The CDR3 covers 15 residues. Deletions cut 4 bases from V and 2 bases from J, with 12 bases between. DNA of the CDR3: TGTGCCAGCAGTTACGGCTCGGGGGGCAATCAGCCCCAGCATTTT. Residues: CASSYGSGGNQPQHF.

The chain has TRBV2 and TRBJ1-2; TRBD1 agrees at 9 bases. The V gene end was trimmed by 6 bases and the J gene end by 2 bases; junction bases not matched to a gene: 4. Per germline, CDR1 SNHLY and CDR2 FYNNEI. The length of the CDR3 is 14 residues. In nucleotides, the CDR3 is TGTGCCAGCAGGGGACAGGGAAGGAACTATGGCTACACCTTC. It is translated as CASRGQGRNYGYTF. The full variable domain, its missing parts supplied by reference TRBV2 and TRBJ1-2, is EPEVTQTPSHQVTQMGQEVILRCVPISNHLYFYWYRQILGQKVEFLVSFYNNEISEKSEIFDDQFSVERPDGSNFTLKIRSTKLEDSAMYFCASRGQGRNYGYTFGSGTRLTVV.

This clone was counted a few times. The V and J genes are TRBV11-3 and TRBJ2-1; TRBD2 aligns across 10 bases. Germline V CDR1 and CDR2: SGHNT, YENEEA. Losses at the gene ends were 6 bases for V and 5 bases for J; bases not matched to a gene: 4. There are 14 residues in the CDR3. CDR3: CASSSAGGDNEQFF. The CDR3 DNA reads as TGTGCCAGCAGTTCAGCGGGAGGGGACAATGAGCAGTTCTTC.

This rearrangement joins TRBV4-1 to TRBJ2-7; D possibly corresponds to TRBD1 (7 bases). Trimming shortened V by 4 bases and J by 7 bases, and 20 bases separated the two germline ends. The CDR3 covers 15 residues. Germline assignment: CDR1 MGHRA and CDR2 YSYEKL. CDR3 sequence: CASSPVGGGGREQYF. The CDR3 DNA reads as TGCGCCAGCAGCCCAGTAGGAGGGGGCGGTAGAGAGCAGTACTTC.

This clone has only a few counts. This chain links TRBV10-3 with TRBJ2-3, with TRBD1 matching 10 bases. The germline CDR1 and CDR2 sequences are ENHRY and SYGVKD. J was trimmed by 6 bases and V by 6 bases; bases with no gene match: 6. The CDR3 runs 14 residues. The CDR3 sequence is CAIRGQGFLDTQYF. DNA of the CDR3: TGTGCCATCAGGGGACAGGGGTTTCTGGATACGCAGTATTTT.

CDR3 sequence: CSVVSGAGDEQYF. The DNA of the CDR3 is TGCAGCGTTGTATCAGGGGCCGGGGACGAGCAGTACTTC. V gene TRBV29-1 combines with J gene TRBJ2-7; D might be TRBD1 (6 bases). The length of the CDR3 is 13 residues. The germline gives CDR1 SQVTM, CDR2 ANQGSEA. V dropped 4 bases and J dropped 5 bases, with 15 bases sitting between them.

J is TRBJ2-7 and V is TRBV7-2; TRBD2 agrees at 15 bases. Germline CDR1 is SGHTA and CDR2 is FQGNSA. J lost 6 bases, V lost 3 bases, and 6 bases had no gene match. The CDR3 has 16 residues. The CDR3 here is CASSFRTSGRGGEQYF. In DNA, the CDR3 is TGTGCCAGCAGCTTTAGGACTAGCGGGAGGGGCGGCGAGCAGTACTTC. The entire variable domain, with the rest obtained from reference TRBV7-2 and TRBJ2-7, is as follows: GAGVSQSPSNKVTEKGKDVELRCDPISGHTALYWYRQSLGQGLEFLIYFQGNSAPDKSGLPSDRFSAERTGGSVSTLTIQRTQQEDSAVYLCASSFRTSGRGGEQYFGPGTRLTVT.

This clone was observed many times. The chain has TRBV25-1 and TRBJ1-3, with 7 bases matching TRBD1. Germline CDR1 reads MGHDK; CDR2 reads SYGVNS. The CDR3 has 14 amino acids. J gave up 4 bases and V 6 bases, and 6 bases lay outside the gene matches. CDR3 coding DNA: TGTGCCAGCAGCGCCCCGGACAGGGGAAACACCATATATTTT. This codes for CASSAPDRGNTIYF.

The rearrangement uses TRBV7-9 and TRBJ2-4; D might be TRBD2 (6 bases). With 5 bases removed from V and 3 bases from J, the gap between germline ends came to 14 bases. Germline V gene lookup returns CDR1 SEHNR and CDR2 FQNEAQ (reference sequence). The CDR3 runs to 15 residues. The CDR3 DNA is TGTGCCAGCAGCCAAGTACTAGCCGTCAAAAACATTCAGTACTTC. Its translation is CASSQVLAVKNIQYF.